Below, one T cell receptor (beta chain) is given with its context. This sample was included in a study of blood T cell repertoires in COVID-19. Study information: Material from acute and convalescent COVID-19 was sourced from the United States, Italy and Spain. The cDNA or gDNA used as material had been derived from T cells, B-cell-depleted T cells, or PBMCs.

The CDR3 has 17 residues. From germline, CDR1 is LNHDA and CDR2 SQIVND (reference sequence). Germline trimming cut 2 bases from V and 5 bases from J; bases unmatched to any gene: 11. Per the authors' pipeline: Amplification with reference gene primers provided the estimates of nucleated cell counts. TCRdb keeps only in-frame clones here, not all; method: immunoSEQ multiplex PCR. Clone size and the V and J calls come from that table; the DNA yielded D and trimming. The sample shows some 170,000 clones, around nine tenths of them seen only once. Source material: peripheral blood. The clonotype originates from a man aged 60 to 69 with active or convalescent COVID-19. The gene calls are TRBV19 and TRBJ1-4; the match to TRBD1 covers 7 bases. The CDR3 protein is CASSIIVGSRGNEKLFF. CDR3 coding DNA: TGTGCCAGTAGTATAATCGTAGGGAGCAGGGGGAATGAAAAACTGTTTTTT. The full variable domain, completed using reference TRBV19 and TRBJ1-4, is DGGITQSPKYLFRKEGQNVTLSCEQNLNHDAMYWYRQDPGQGLRLIYYSQIVNDFQKGDIAEGYSVSREKKESFPLTVTSAQKNPTAFYLCASSIIVGSRGNEKLFFGSGTQLSVL.